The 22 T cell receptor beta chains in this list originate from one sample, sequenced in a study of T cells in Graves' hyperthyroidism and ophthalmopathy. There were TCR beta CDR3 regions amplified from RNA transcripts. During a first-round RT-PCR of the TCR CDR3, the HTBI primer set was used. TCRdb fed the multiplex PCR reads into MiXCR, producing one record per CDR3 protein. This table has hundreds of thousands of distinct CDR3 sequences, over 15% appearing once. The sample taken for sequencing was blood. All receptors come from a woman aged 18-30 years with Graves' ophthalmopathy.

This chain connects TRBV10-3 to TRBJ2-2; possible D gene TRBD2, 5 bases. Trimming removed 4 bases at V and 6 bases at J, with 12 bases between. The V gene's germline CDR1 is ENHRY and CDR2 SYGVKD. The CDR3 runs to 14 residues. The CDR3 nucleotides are TGTGCCATCAGTGGAGAGGGAAGGGCCGGGGAGCTGTTTTTT. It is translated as CAISGEGRAGELFF.

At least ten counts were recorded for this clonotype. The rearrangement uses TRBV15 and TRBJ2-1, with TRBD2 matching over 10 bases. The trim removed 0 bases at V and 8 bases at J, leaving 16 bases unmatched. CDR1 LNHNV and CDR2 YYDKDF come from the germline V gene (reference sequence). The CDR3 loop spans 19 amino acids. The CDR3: CATSRDLLLEREGGHEQFF. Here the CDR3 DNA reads TGTGCCACCAGCAGAGATTTACTTCTTGAGCGGGAGGGGGGTCATGAGCAGTTCTTC. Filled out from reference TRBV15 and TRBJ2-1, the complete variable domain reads DAMVIQNPRYQVTQFGKPVTLSCSQTLNHNVMYWYQQKSSQAPKLLFHYYDKDFNNEADTPDNFQSRRPNTSFCFLDIRSPGLGDTAMYLCATSRDLLLEREGGHEQFFGPGTRLTVL.

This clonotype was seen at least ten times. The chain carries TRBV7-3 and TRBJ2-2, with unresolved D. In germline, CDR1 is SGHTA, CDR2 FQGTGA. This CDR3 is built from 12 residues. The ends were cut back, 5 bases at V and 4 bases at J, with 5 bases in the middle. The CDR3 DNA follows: TGTGCCAGCAGCCCGATCACCGGGGAGCTGTTTTTT. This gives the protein CASSPITGELFF.

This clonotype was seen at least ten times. The CDR3 is CATTGRLGGTDTQYF. In DNA form, the CDR3 reads TGTGCCACCACCGGACGATTAGGGGGAACAGATACGCAGTATTTT. The chain carries TRBV19 and TRBJ2-3; possible D gene TRBD1, 6 bases. Germline CDR1 and CDR2: LNHDA and SQIVND (reference sequence). The CDR3 totals 15 residues. V was shortened by 10 bases and J by 3 bases, with 20 bases between the two germline ends.

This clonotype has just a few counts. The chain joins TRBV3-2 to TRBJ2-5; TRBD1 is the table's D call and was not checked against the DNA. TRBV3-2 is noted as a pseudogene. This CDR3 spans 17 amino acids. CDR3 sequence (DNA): TGTGCCAGCAGCCAAGTTCGGGCACCACAGGTGGTGGAGACCCAGTACTTC. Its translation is CASSQVRAPQVVETQYF.

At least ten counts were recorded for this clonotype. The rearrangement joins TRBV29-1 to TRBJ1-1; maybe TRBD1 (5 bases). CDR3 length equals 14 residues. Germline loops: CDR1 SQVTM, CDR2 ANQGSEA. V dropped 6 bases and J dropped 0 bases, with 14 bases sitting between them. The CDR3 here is CSVPWGGMNTEAFF. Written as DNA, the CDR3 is TGCAGCGTGCCTTGGGGCGGTATGAACACTGAAGCTTTCTTT.

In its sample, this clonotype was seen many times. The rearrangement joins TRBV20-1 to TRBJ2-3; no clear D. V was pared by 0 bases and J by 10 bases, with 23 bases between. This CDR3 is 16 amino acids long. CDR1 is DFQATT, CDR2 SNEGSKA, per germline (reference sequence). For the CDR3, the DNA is TGCAGTGCTAGAGATGCGGTACGCACTCCGGATCCTTCGCAGTATTTT. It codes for CSARDAVRTPDPSQYF.

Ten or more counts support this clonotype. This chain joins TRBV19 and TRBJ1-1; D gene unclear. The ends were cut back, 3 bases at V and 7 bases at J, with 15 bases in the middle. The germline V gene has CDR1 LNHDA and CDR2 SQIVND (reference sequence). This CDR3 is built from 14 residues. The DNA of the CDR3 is TGTGCCAGTAGTATGTCCGGGAAAGAAGATGAAGCTTTCTTT. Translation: CASSMSGKEDEAFF.

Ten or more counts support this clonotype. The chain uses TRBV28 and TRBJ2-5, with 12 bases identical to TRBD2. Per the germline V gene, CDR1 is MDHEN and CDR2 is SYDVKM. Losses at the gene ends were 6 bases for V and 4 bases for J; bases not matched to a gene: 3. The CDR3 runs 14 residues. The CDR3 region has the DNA TGTGCCAGCAGCCGGGGACTAGCGGGAGAGACCCAGTACTTC. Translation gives CASSRGLAGETQYF.

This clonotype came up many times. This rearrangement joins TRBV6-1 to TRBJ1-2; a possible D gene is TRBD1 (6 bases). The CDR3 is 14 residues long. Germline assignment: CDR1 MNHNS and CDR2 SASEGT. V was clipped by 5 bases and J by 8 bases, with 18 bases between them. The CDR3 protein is CASSYSGGRRGYTF. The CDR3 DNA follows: TGTGCCAGCAGTTATTCTGGGGGGCGCAGGGGCTACACCTTC.

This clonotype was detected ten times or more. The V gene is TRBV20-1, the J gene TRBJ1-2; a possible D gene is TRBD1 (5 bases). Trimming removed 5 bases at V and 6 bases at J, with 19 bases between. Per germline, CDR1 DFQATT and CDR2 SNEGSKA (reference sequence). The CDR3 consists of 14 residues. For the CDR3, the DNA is TGCAGTGCTGAGACCAACCTCCCAGGGAATGGCTACACCTTC. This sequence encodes CSAETNLPGNGYTF.

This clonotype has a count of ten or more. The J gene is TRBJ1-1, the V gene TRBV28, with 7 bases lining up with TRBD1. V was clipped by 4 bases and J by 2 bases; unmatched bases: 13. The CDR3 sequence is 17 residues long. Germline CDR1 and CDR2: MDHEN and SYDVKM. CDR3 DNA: TGTGCCAGCAGTTCCAACAGGGGCCAGATTATAAACACTGAAGCTTTCTTT. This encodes CASSSNRGQIINTEAFF.

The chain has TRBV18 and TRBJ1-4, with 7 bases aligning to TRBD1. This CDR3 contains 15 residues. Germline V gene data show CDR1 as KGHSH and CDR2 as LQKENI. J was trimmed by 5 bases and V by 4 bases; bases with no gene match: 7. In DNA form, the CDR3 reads TGTGCCAGCTCACAGGGGACAGCACAGAATGAAAAACTGTTTTTT. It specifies CASSQGTAQNEKLFF.

The CDR3 nucleotides read TGTGCCAGCAGCCGGACTAGCGGGGGTGCAGTAGCCTACAATGAGCAGTTCTTC. This encodes CASSRTSGGAVAYNEQFF. The V and J genes are TRBV7-2 and TRBJ2-1; 13 positions agree with TRBD2. V lost 5 bases, J lost 2 bases, and 9 bases stayed unmatched. Germline V lookup: CDR1 SGHTA, CDR2 FQGNSA. This CDR3 comprises 18 residues.

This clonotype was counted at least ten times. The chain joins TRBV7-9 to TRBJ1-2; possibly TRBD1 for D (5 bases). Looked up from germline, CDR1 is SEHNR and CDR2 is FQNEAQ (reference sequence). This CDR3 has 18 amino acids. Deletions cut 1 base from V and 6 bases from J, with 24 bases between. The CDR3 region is CASSLDGPVASAGDGYTF. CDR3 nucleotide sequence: TGTGCCAGCAGCTTAGATGGGCCGGTTGCTTCGGCGGGGGATGGCTACACCTTC.

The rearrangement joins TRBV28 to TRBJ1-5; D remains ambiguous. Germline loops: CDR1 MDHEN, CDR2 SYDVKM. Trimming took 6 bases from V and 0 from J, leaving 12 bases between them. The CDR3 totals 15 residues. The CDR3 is CASSQTSASNQPQHF. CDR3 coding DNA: TGTGCCAGCAGCCAGACATCAGCTAGCAATCAGCCCCAGCATTTT.

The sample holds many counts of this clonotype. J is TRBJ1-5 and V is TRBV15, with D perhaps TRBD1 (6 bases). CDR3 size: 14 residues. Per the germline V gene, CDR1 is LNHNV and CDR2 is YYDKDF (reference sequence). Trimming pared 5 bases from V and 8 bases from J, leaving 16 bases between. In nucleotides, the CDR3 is TGTGCCACCAGCTCCGGGGCAGGGGTTAAGCCCCAGCATTTT. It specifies CATSSGAGVKPQHF.

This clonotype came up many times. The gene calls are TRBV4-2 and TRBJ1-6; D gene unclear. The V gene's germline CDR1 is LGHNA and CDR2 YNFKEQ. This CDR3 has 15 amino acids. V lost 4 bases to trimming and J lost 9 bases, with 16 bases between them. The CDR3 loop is CASSPEGGITSPLHF. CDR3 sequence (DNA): TGTGCCAGCAGCCCCGAGGGAGGGATAACTTCACCCCTCCACTTT.

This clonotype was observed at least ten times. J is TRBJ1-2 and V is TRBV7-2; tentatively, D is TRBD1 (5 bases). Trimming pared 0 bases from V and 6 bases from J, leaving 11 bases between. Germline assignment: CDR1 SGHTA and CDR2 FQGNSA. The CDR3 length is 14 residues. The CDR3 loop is CASSLAGAGNGYTF. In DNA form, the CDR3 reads TGTGCCAGCAGCTTAGCCGGGGCTGGAAATGGCTACACCTTC.

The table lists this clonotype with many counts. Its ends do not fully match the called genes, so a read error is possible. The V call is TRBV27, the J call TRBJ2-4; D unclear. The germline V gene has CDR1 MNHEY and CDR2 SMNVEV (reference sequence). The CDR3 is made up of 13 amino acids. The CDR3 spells CASRLSRKNIQYF. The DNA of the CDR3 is TGTGCCAGCCGTTTATCGAGGAAAAACATTCAGTACTTC.

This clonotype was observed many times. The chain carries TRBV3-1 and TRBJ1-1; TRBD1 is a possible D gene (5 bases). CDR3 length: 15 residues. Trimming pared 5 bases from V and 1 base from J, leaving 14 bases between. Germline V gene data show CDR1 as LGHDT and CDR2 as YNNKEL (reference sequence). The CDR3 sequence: CASSSHAGGNTEAFF. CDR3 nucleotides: TGTGCCAGCAGCAGCCACGCGGGGGGGAACACTGAAGCTTTCTTT.

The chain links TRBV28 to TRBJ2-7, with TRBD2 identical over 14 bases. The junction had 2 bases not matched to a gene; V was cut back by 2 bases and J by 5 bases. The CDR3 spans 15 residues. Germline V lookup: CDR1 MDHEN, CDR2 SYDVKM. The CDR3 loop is CASSLLTSGGDEQYF. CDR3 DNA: TGTGCCAGCAGTTTACTGACTAGCGGGGGGGACGAGCAGTACTTC.